Given below is one T cell receptor (beta chain) in context. The antigen is not known. This sample stems from a study of T cell responses to AZD1222 COVID-19 vaccine. This CDR3 is 13 amino acids long. V dropped 3 bases and J dropped 8; count of bases not matched to a gene: 2. Generated by immunoSEQ multiplex PCR, the TCRdb table keeps only in-frame clones and is missing some. The sample shows 150,000 or so clones, around 90% of them seen only once. Study-wide points: Vaccine-associated CD4 TCRs ranged over spike, dominating at 160-218 and 743-854. Possibly, clonal diversity was underestimated; donors were largely white British and included more females.

This TCR derives from an adult in good health. This chain connects TRBV12-3 or TRBV12-4 to TRBJ2-1; 9 positions match TRBD2. The source material was peripheral blood, sampled on day 0 of AZD1222 vaccination. CDR3 residues: CASSFLAGHEQFF. The DNA for the CDR3 is TGTGCCAGCAGTTTTCTAGCGGGACATGAGCAGTTCTTC.